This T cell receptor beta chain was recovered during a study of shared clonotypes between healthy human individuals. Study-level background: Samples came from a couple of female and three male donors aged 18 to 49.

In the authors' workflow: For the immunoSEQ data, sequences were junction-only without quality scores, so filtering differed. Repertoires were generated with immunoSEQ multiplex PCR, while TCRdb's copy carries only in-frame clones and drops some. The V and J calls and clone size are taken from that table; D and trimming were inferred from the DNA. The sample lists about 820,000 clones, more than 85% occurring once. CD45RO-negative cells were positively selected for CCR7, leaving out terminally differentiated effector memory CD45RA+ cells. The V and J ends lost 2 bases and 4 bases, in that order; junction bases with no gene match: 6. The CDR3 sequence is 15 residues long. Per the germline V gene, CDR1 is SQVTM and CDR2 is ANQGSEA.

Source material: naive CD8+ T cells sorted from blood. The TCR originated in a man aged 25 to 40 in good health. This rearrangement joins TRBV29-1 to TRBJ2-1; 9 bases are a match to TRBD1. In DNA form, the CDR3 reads TGCAGCGTTGAATGGGGACAGGGAGGGTACAATGAGCAGTTCTTC. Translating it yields CSVEWGQGGYNEQFF.